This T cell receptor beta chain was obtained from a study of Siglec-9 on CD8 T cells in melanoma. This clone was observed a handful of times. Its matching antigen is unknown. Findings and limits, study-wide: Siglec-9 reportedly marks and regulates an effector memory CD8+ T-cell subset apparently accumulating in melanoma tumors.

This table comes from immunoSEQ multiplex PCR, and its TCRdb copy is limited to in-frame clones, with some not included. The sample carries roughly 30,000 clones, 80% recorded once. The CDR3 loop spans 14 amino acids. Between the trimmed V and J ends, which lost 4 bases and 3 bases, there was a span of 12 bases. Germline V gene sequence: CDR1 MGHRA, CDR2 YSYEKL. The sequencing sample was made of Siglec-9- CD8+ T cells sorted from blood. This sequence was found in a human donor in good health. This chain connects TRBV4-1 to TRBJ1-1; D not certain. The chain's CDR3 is CASSLPGTDTEAFF. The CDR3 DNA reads TGCGCCAGCAGCCTTCCCGGTACAGACACTGAAGCTTTCTTT.